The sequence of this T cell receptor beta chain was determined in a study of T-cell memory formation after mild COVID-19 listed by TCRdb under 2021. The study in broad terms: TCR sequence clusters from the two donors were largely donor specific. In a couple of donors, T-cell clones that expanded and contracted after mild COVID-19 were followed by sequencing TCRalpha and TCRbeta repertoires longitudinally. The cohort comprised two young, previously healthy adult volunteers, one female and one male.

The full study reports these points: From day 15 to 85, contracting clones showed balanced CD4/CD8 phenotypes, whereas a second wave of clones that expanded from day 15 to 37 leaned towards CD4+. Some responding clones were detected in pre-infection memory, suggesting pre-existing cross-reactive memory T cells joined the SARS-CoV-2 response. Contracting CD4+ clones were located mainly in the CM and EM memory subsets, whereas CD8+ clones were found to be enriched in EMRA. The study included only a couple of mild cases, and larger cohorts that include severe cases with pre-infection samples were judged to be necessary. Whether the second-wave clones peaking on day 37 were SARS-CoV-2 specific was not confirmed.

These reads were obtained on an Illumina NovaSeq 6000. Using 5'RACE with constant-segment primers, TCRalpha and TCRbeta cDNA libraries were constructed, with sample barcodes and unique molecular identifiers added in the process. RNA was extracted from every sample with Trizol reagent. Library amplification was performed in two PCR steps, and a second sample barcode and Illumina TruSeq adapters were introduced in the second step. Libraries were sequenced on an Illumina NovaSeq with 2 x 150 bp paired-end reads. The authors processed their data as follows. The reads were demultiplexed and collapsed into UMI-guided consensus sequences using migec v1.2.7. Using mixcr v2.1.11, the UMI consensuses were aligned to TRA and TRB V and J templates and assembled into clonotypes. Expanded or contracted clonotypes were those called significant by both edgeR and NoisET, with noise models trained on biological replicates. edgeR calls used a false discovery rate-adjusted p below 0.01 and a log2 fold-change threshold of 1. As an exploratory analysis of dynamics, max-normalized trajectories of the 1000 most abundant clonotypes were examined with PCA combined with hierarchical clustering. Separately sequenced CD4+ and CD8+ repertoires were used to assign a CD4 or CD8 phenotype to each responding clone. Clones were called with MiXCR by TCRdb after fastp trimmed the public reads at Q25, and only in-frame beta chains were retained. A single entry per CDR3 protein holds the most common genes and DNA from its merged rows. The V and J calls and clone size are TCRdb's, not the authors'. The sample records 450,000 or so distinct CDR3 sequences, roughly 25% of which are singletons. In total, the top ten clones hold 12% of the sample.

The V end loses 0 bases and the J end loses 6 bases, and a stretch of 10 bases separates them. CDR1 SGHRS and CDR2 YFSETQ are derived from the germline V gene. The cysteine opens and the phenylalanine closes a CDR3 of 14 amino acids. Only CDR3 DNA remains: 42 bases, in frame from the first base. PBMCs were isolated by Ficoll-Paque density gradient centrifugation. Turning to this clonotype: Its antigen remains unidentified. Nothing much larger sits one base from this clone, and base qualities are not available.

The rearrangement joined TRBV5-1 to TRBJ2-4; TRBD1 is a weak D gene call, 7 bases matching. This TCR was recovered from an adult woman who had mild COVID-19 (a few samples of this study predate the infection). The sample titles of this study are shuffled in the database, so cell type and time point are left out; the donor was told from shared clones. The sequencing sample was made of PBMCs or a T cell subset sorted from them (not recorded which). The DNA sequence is TGCGCCAGCAGCTTGGGACAGGGAGGAAACATTCAGTACTTC. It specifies CASSLGQGGNIQYF.